Each of the 14 T cell receptor beta chains below was sequenced from the same sample in a study of blood T cell repertoires in COVID-19. Method: immunoSEQ multiplex PCR; TCRdb's copy keeps in-frame clones and lacks some. Seen here are over 250,000 clones, 91% observed once, and the top ten hold 2.6%. Sample: peripheral blood. The receptor source for this set is a person aged 18-30 years with COVID-19, enrolled during active disease.

The gene calls are TRBV11-2 and TRBJ1-4; D perhaps matches TRBD1 (5 bases). Trimming pared 1 base from V and 4 bases from J, leaving 19 bases between. The CDR3 has 18 residues. Germline V gives CDR1 SGHAT, CDR2 FQNNGV. The CDR3 DNA reads TGTGCCAGCAGCTTAGGAGGGGATGGAGGGTTTTATAATGAAAAACTGTTTTTT. Translated: CASSLGGDGGFYNEKLFF.

The gene calls are TRBV25-1 and TRBJ1-5, with no clear D. Trimming removed 3 bases from V and 6 bases from J, with 9 bases in between. Looked up from germline, CDR1 is MGHDK and CDR2 is SYGVNS. The CDR3 extends over 13 amino acids. This CDR3 is CASSEGGGQPQHF. The CDR3 DNA sequence: TGTGCCAGCAGTGAGGGAGGCGGTCAGCCCCAGCATTTT.

This rearrangement joins TRBV5-1 to TRBJ2-3; D may be TRBD2 (5 bases). The CDR3 sequence is 14 residues long. With 0 bases removed from V and 3 bases from J, the gap between germline ends came to 8 bases. The germline V gene has CDR1 SGHRS and CDR2 YFSETQ. The CDR3 sequence is CASSLEGRTDTQYF. CDR3 DNA sequence: TGCGCCAGCAGCTTGGAAGGGAGAACAGATACGCAGTATTTT.

The genes are TRBV11-2 and TRBJ2-5; 12 bases are shared with TRBD2. From germline, CDR1 is SGHAT and CDR2 FQNNGV. This CDR3 is 17 amino acids long. Germline trimming cut 0 bases from V and 4 bases from J; bases unmatched to any gene: 6. The CDR3 sequence: CASSLEGGTSGRETQYF. The CDR3 DNA reads TGTGCCAGCAGCTTAGAGGGTGGGACTAGCGGGCGAGAGACCCAGTACTTC. Using reference TRBV11-2 and TRBJ2-5 for the parts outside the CDR3, the full variable domain is EAGVAQSPRYKIIEKRQSVAFWCNPISGHATLYWYQQILGQGPKLLIQFQNNGVVDDSQLPKDRFSAERLKGVDSTLKIQPAKLEDSAVYLCASSLEGGTSGRETQYFGPGTRLLVL.

The genes are TRBV15 and TRBJ2-6; 7 bases map to TRBD1. Germline V gene sequence: CDR1 LNHNV, CDR2 YYDKDF (reference sequence). The CDR3 sequence is 18 residues long. V lost 1 base and J lost 0; bases outside the gene matches: 6. Here the CDR3 reads CATSRAAGGFSGANVLTF. CDR3 nucleotides: TGTGCCACCAGCAGAGCGGCAGGGGGATTCTCTGGGGCCAACGTCCTGACTTTC.

J is TRBJ1-4 and V is TRBV30; tentatively, D is TRBD1 (5 bases). Germline assignment: CDR1 GTSNPN and CDR2 SVGIG (reference sequence). V was pared by 2 bases and J by 8 bases, with 12 bases between. The CDR3 sequence is 13 residues long. The CDR3 is CAWSRGAGEKLFF. CDR3 sequence (DNA): TGTGCCTGGAGTAGGGGCGCAGGAGAAAAACTGTTTTTT. Using reference TRBV30 and TRBJ1-4 for the parts outside the CDR3, the full variable domain is SQTIHQWPATLVQPVGSPLSLECTVEGTSNPNLYWYRQAAGRGLQLLFYSVGIGQISSEVPQNLSASRPQDRQFILSSKKLLLSDSGFYLCAWSRGAGEKLFFGSGTQLSVL.

The V gene is TRBV12-3 or TRBV12-4, the J gene TRBJ1-2; D ambiguous. The CDR3 contains 13 residues. V dropped 8 bases and J dropped 6 bases, with 16 bases sitting between them. This CDR3 is CASLPHPADGYTF. For the CDR3, the DNA is TGTGCCAGCTTACCACACCCGGCGGATGGCTACACCTTC.

V gene TRBV2 combines with J gene TRBJ1-5; 9 nucleotides match TRBD1. J lost 4 bases, V lost 6 bases, and 7 bases had no gene match. Germline CDR1 reads SNHLY; CDR2 reads FYNNEI. The CDR3 consists of 15 residues. The chain's CDR3 is CASSGDRVANQPQHF. CDR3 in DNA: TGTGCCAGCAGCGGGGACAGGGTCGCAAATCAGCCCCAGCATTTT.

The chain links TRBV2 to TRBJ2-3; 7 nucleotides match TRBD2. The CDR3 contains 15 residues. The J segment lost 4 bases and the V segment lost 7 bases, leaving 11 bases of the junction unmatched. In germline, CDR1 is SNHLY, CDR2 FYNNEI. This CDR3 is CASKVGGSAADTQYF. The CDR3 DNA reads TGTGCCAGCAAGGTCGGCGGGAGTGCCGCAGATACGCAGTATTTT.

The V and J genes are TRBV2 and TRBJ2-2; 11 bases fit TRBD2. There are 20 residues in the CDR3. Trimming cost V 4 bases and J 5 bases; bases outside gene matches: 18. Germline V gene data show CDR1 as SNHLY and CDR2 as FYNNEI. CDR3 residues: CASSVGGATSGKMDTGELFF. In DNA form, the CDR3 reads TGTGCCAGCAGTGTGGGGGGGGCGACTAGCGGGAAGATGGATACCGGGGAGCTGTTTTTT.

The J gene is TRBJ1-2, the V gene TRBV5-1; 8 nucleotides agree with TRBD1. CDR1 and CDR2 (germline): SGHRS, YFSETQ. This CDR3 region has 15 residues. With V trimmed by 3 bases and J by 3 bases, 7 bases remained unmatched. The CDR3 sequence: CASSWITGGDYGYTF. The CDR3, as DNA: TGCGCCAGCAGCTGGATAACAGGGGGAGACTATGGCTACACCTTC.

The rearrangement joins TRBV5-1 to TRBJ2-7; a weak D match, TRBD1 (5 bases). CDR1 is SGHRS and CDR2 is YFSETQ in the germline V gene. V lost 5 bases, J lost 5 bases, and 8 bases lay in between. The CDR3 spans 11 residues. CDR3 in amino acids: CASRGVHEQYF. The CDR3 DNA reads TGCGCCAGCAGAGGGGTCCACGAGCAGTACTTC. Based on the CDR3 plus reference TRBV5-1 and TRBJ2-7, the full variable domain is KAGVTQTPRYLIKTRGQQVTLSCSPISGHRSVSWYQQTPGQGLQFLFEYFSETQRNKGNFPGRFSGRQFSNSRSEMNVSTLELGDSALYLCASRGVHEQYFGPGTRLTVT.

The J gene is TRBJ2-3, the V gene TRBV4-2; 9 bases are shared with TRBD1. Germline CDR1 is LGHNA and CDR2 is YNFKEQ. The CDR3 length is 16 residues. The ends lost 3 bases at V and 1 base at J; junction bases unmatched: 5. CDR3: CASSQGDRGGTDTQYF. CDR3 DNA: TGTGCCAGCAGCCAGGGCGACAGGGGGGGCACAGATACGCAGTATTTT.

This sequence joins TRBV7-9 and TRBJ2-7; tentatively, D is TRBD1 (6 bases). CDR3 length: 16 residues. Trimming cost V 5 bases and J 2 bases, with 19 bases left between them. Germline assignment: CDR1 SEHNR and CDR2 FQNEAQ (reference sequence). The CDR3 DNA is TGTGCCAGCAGCCCAACCGGCCGGGACACAACCTACGAGCAGTACTTC. It codes for CASSPTGRDTTYEQYF.